A single sample gave rise to the 3 T cell receptor beta chains below, sequenced in a study of control samples from healthy donors and cancer patients (dated by TCRdb to 2018 to 2021). To prepare the library, the immunoSEQ multiplex PCR assay was applied. Here the immuneACCESS table is served through TCRdb, limited to in-frame sequences with V and J called. Missing clones are a known gap in these copies; in checked studies unresolved V genes cover under half, and the rest lacks a known reason. The sample table records roughly 200,000 clones. The ten largest make up 2.2% of the sample. What was sequenced was blood. All receptors come from a woman in her 30s in good health.

The chain combines TRBV28 with TRBJ1-2, with D perhaps matching TRBD1 (6 bases). The germline gives CDR1 MDHEN, CDR2 SYDVKM. Trimming shortened V by 3 bases and J by 2 bases, and 10 bases separated the two germline ends. CDR3 length equals 14 residues. CDR3 residues: CASSFGGANYGYTF. CDR3 bases: TGTGCCAGCAGTTTCGGGGGGGCAAACTATGGCTACACCTTC.

CDR3 DNA sequence: TGTGCCAGTAGTATAATGACAGGGGGATCAAACAATGAGCAGTTCTTC. Translating gives CASSIMTGGSNNEQFF. The genes are TRBV19 and TRBJ2-1, with 9 bases lining up with TRBD1. The CDR3 has 16 amino acids. Trimming cost V 2 bases and J 5 bases; bases outside gene matches: 7. Germline V gene lookup returns CDR1 LNHDA and CDR2 SQIVND (reference sequence).

The chain joins TRBV7-2 to TRBJ1-4, with TRBD1 as a possible D gene (6 bases). The V gene's germline CDR1 is SGHTA and CDR2 FQGNSA. Trimming cost V 1 base and J 6 bases, with 12 bases left between them. The CDR3 is made up of 15 amino acids. This chain's CDR3 is CASSLGQGTDEKLFF. In DNA, the CDR3 is TGTGCCAGCAGCTTAGGTCAGGGGACGGATGAAAAACTGTTTTTT.